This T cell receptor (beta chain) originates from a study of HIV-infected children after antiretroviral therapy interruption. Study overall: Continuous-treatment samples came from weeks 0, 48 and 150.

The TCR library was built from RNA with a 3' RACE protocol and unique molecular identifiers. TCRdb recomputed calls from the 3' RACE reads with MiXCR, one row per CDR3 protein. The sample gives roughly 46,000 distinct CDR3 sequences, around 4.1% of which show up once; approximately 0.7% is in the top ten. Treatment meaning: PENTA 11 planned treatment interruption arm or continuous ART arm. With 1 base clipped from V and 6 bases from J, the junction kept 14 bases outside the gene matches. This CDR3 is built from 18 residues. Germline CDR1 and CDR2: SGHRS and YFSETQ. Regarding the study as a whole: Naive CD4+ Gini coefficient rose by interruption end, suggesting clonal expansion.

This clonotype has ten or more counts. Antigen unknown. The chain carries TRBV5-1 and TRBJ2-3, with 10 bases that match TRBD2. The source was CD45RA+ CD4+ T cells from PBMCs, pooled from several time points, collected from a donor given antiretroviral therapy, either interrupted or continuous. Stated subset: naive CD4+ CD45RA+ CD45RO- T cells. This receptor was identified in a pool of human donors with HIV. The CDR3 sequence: CASSLTLLAGRSGDTQYF. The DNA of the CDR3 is TGCGCCAGCAGCTTGACCCTACTAGCGGGGAGGTCGGGCGATACGCAGTATTTT.